This T cell receptor beta chain appears in the sequencing data of a study of blood T cells in healthy people across ages. The CDR3 sequence is 17 residues long. V dropped 8 bases and J dropped 0 bases, with 22 bases sitting between them. The authors ran a second PCR of about 6 to 11 cycles using a sample-barcoded 5' primer and a J-beta primer mix. TCRdb called the 5' RACE reads again in MiXCR, with one record for every CDR3 protein. The data contain about 1.1 million distinct CDR3 sequences, roughly two fifths of them singletons. Peripheral blood, about 9.3 milliliters per donor, was collected. The V and J genes are TRBV12-3 or TRBV12-4 and TRBJ1-1; D gene ambiguous. This TCR came from a man aged 18 to 35 in good health. The specimen was blood. The DNA for the CDR3 is TGTGCCAGCGGCCAAGGTGTCACCTACTTAATGAACACTGAAGCTTTCTTT. Residues: CASGQGVTYLMNTEAFF.